A selection of T cell receptor beta chains follows, all from one sample in a study of human versus mouse CDR3 diversity and MHC coevolution. The method was immunoSEQ multiplex PCR; TCRdb's version includes in-frame clones alone and lacks a portion of them. Seen here are around 74,000 clones, around 92% observed once, and the top ten hold around 0.15%. The specimen was naive CD4+ T cells from blood. These receptors all come from a person aged 25 to 75 in good health. The conserved cysteine and the conserved F or W are not part of the CDR3 here.

TRBV7-9	TRBJ1-5	ASSLALDNQPQH
TRBV5-1	TRBJ1-1	ASSRGAENTEAF
TRBV5-1	TRBJ1-2	ASGARLGGPSLT
TRBV5-6	TRBJ2-3	ASSRAGAGTDTQY
TRBV6-1	TRBJ2-1	ASSELSYNEQF
TRBV12-5	TRBJ1-3	ASGLVAPPNTIY
TRBV6-1	TRBJ1-5	ASTGTGPAQPQH
TRBV7-2	TRBJ2-3	ASSNAGGEWNTQY
TRBV5-4	TRBJ1-2	ASSLGGQGDYGYT
TRBV5-4	TRBJ2-3	ASSLSPGLAGGVDTQY
TRBV9	TRBJ2-1	ASSTSIAGGSYNEQF
TRBV18	TRBJ2-5	ASSEGQPARTQY
TRBV19	TRBJ1-1	ASSVQGGVNTEAF
TRBV5-4	TRBJ1-4	ASSLAGTGDEKLF
TRBV10-3	TRBJ1-4	AISRGVATNEKLF
TRBV18	NA	ASSPRNEQY
TRBV28	TRBJ2-7	ASSPGVMLVISYEQY
TRBV28	TRBJ1-4	ASNGQGAGGEKLF
TRBV7-9	TRBJ2-5	ASSLGLAEQETQY
TRBV28	TRBJ2-7	ASCDRGYEQY
TRBV10-3	TRBJ1-1	AINRDEGRYTEAF
TRBV18	NA	ASSPVAEPYNEQF
TRBV5-1	TRBJ2-7	ASSLAPDRPSYEQY
TRBV6-1	TRBJ2-3	ASYSGTSTDTQY
TRBV30	TRBJ2-1	ASTSGRAQVYNEQF
TRBV6-5	TRBJ1-2	ASSYRQGYGYT
TRBV6-1	TRBJ1-5	ASSESSGYNQPQH
TRBV6-5	TRBJ2-7	ASSYSRVTEQY
TRBV7-9	TRBJ1-4	ASSSDRGGEKLF